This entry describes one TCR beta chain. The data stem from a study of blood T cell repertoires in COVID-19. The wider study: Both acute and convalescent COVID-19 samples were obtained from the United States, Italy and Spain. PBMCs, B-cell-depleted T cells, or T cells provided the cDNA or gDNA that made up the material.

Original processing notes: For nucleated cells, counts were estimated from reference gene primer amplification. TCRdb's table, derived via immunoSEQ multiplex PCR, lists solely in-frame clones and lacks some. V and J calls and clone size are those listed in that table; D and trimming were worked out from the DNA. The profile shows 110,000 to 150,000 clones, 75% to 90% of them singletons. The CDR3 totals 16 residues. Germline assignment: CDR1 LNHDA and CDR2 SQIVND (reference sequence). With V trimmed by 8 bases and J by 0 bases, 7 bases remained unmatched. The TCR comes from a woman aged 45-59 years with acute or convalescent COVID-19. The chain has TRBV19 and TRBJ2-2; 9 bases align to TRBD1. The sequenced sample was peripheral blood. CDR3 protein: CASSDRGLTNTGELFF. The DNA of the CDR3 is TGTGCCAGTTCGGACAGGGGACTTACGAACACCGGGGAGCTGTTTTTT.